This section outlines one T cell receptor beta chain sequence together with its context. This specimen belongs to a study of blood T cell repertoires in COVID-19. The germline V and J ends were trimmed by 4 bases and 6 bases, with 15 bases remaining between them. The CDR3 sequence is 14 residues long. The germline gives CDR1 SGHRS, CDR2 YFSETQ. TCRdb's copy holds only in-frame clones and misses some; the assay was immunoSEQ multiplex PCR. Of 120,000 to 150,000 clones in the sample, roughly 84% are singletons; the top ten hold under 10%. Input material: peripheral blood. The chain employs TRBV5-1 and TRBJ2-3; tentatively, D is TRBD1 (5 bases). This sequence originates from a young man with COVID-19, enrolled during active disease. Here the CDR3 reads CASSPRVSRDTQYF. CDR3 coding DNA: TGCGCCAGCAGCCCCAGGGTGAGCCGCGATACGCAGTATTTT.